This TCR beta chain came from a study of blood T cell repertoires in COVID-19 (dated by TCRdb to 2020 to 2021). About the full investigation: Collaborator samples came from the United States, Italy and Spain and covered acute and convalescent phases of COVID-19. The material from the prospective study consisted of cDNA or gDNA derived from T cells, B-cell-depleted T cells, or PBMCs. Subjects who had been exposed to COVID-19, were actively infected with it, or had recovered from it provided the deeply sampled blood TCRbeta repertoires that made up the dataset. The repertoires were released in a freely available public database intended as a resource for research on the immune response to SARS-CoV-2. The samples were drawn from two sources: the first 160 participants of the ongoing ImmuneRACE study, and 1,200 or so subjects contributed by 6 global collaborators. Sample metadata almost always included a de-identified subject ID, COVID-19 status, age in years and sex. Where HLA class I and class II types were available, the types were taken from metadata supplied by the sample provider, not from assay-based typing. On the study overall, not on this receptor specifically: The quantity of clinical and demographic metadata differed by source and by participant and was supplied without curation.

As regards this clone: The clone's antigen remains unknown. Base qualities are not recorded, but no much larger clone differs from it by a single base.

Whole blood was collected in K2EDTA tubes by collaborating institutions according to the institutions' own protocols. Collaborator samples were shipped for TCRbeta analysis as frozen whole blood, isolated PBMCs, or DNA extracted from either sample type. The immunoSEQ Assay, a bias-controlled multiplex PCR, was used to amplify TCRbeta CDR3 regions from genomic DNA. As for how the authors treated the data: The number of nucleated cells in each sample was estimated by amplification of reference gene primers within the assay. To quantify the absolute abundance of each unique TCRbeta CDR3 rearrangement, sequence reads were collapsed and filtered. For each sample, productive Simpson clonality was calculated as the square root of Simpson's diversity index over productive rearrangements. Imported from immuneACCESS, the table was reduced by TCRdb to in-frame sequences with V and J called. These copies leave out some clones; in studies compared against another copy, an unresolved V gene accounts for under half, and the cause of the remainder is not known. The V and J calls and clone size are taken from that table; D and trimming were inferred from the DNA. For this sample the table gives 100,000 or so clones, of which almost 90% were detected only once. The leading ten clones occupy around 5.4% of the sample.

This TCR was recovered from a human donor in a cohort sampled during active COVID-19. Specimen: peripheral blood.

The DNA sequence is as follows: TGTGCCAGCAGCAAGCGGGAGCGTCCCTACGAGCAGTACTTC. Protein translation: CASSKRERPYEQYF. The chain employs TRBV5-6 and TRBJ2-7, with TRBD2 identical over 8 junction bases. The CDR3 starts with the cysteine, ends with the phenylalanine, and has 14 residues. The retained sequence is limited to the CDR3, 42 bases, with the frame set at the first base. From the germline V gene, CDR1 is SGHDT and CDR2 is YYEEEE. Germline trimming amounts to 4 bases on V and 2 bases on J, with 5 as the count of junction bases outside the gene matches.